The entry that follows covers one T cell receptor beta chain sequence. Its cognate antigen is unknown. The table came from immunoSEQ multiplex PCR; TCRdb's copy has only in-frame clones and leaves some out. Here the sample spans around 96,000 clones, around nine tenths being singletons. Doses given second, at about 4 or about 12 weeks, were pooled. This entry is derived from a study of T cell responses to AZD1222 COVID-19 vaccine. Study-level points and caveats: Baseline seropositivity occurred in only 5 to 7 AZD1222 recipients. Spike-specific TCRs gained breadth and depth after people received two AZD1222 doses. In the spike-specific TCR repertoire, nearly half reportedly target unmutated variant regions.

The V end lost 6 bases, the J end lost 4 bases, and 16 bases lay between the germline ends. CDR1 is MNHNY and CDR2 is SVGAGI in the germline V gene (reference sequence). There are 15 residues in the CDR3. This receptor was obtained from an adult who received the AZD1222 COVID-19 vaccine. The specimen was peripheral blood, collected 28 days after the second AZD1222 dose. The chain recombines TRBV6-6 with TRBJ1-3, with unresolved D. The CDR3 region has the DNA TGTGCCAGCAGGTCCATCGGGCAGTCAGGAAACACCATATATTTT. Translating gives CASRSIGQSGNTIYF.